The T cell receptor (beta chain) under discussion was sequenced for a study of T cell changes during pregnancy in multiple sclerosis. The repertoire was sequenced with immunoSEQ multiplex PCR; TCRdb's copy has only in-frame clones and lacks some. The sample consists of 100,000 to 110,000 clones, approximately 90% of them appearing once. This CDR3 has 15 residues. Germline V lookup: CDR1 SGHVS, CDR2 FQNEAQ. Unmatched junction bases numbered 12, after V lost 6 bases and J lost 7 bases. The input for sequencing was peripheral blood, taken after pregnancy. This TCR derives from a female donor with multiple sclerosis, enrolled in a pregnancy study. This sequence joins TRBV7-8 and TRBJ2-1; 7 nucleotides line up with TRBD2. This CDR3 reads CASRDFGGGINEQFF. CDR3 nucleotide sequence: TGTGCCAGCAGGGACTTTGGCGGGGGAATAAATGAGCAGTTCTTC.